The 24 T cell receptor beta chains presented below share a single source sample, sequenced in a study of human T cells and chemical hapten exposure. As for time point: patch test 2, 6 weeks after DPC sensitization. Treatment denoted: therapeutic diphenylcyclopropenone sensitization with weekly scalp DPC. TCRdb reanalysed the RACE reads using MiXCR and keeps one entry per CDR3 protein. This sample has approximately 96,000 distinct CDR3 sequences; about 9.6% occur once, and the top ten carry 2% to 2.5%. Sequencing was performed on whole blood, taken in connection with sensitization to the hapten diphenylcyclopropenone (DPC). The receptors here all came from a woman aged 35 to 49 with alopecia areata. Some clones in this sample may be carry-over from other donors' samples.

This clonotype appeared many times. The chain recombines TRBV12-3 or TRBV12-4 with TRBJ2-3, with D unclear. This CDR3 is built from 16 residues. The ends were cut back, 7 bases at V and 0 bases at J, with 17 bases in the middle. The CDR3 here is CASTVGLVTSTDTQYF. For the CDR3, the DNA is TGTGCCAGCACGGTCGGGCTAGTAACTAGCACAGATACGCAGTATTTT.

This clonotype showed up many times. The rearrangement joins TRBV6-5 to TRBJ1-6; D uncertain. V was clipped by 6 bases and J by 0 bases, with 0 bases between them. This CDR3 spans 12 amino acids. Germline CDR1 is MNHEY and CDR2 is SVGAGI. This chain's CDR3 is CASSSYNSPLHF. For the CDR3, the DNA is TGTGCCAGCAGCTCCTATAATTCACCCCTCCACTTT.

This chain links TRBV29-1 with TRBJ2-3, with a possible D match to TRBD2 (5 bases). The CDR3 contains 13 residues. Between the trimmed V and J ends, which lost 5 bases and 6 bases, there was a span of 15 bases. CDR1 and CDR2 (germline): SQVTM, ANQGSEA. This chain's CDR3 is CSVQSPGMDTQYF. CDR3 nucleotide sequence: TGCAGCGTTCAATCCCCGGGGATGGATACGCAGTATTTT.

V and J are TRBV5-8 and TRBJ1-1; tentatively, D is TRBD1 (5 bases). The CDR3 loop spans 15 amino acids. CDR1 SGHTS and CDR2 YDEGEE come from the germline V gene. Between the trimmed V and J ends, which lost 4 bases and 4 bases, there was a span of 17 bases. CDR3 sequence reads: CASSPISGRATEAFF. In nucleotides, the CDR3 is TGTGCCAGCAGCCCAATCTCAGGGAGGGCCACTGAAGCTTTCTTT.

The chain carries TRBV7-9 and TRBJ1-1; 12 bases fit TRBD1. Trimming at V came to 8 bases and at J to 0 bases, leaving 10 bases not matched to a gene. Germline V CDR1 and CDR2: SEHNR, FQNEAQ (reference sequence). The CDR3 contains 17 residues. The CDR3 DNA reads as TGTGCCAGCTCAAGGTGGGGACAGGGGGCGATGAACACTGAAGCTTTCTTT. It codes for CASSRWGQGAMNTEAFF.

This clonotype was found many times. The chain uses TRBV20-1 and TRBJ1-3; no firm D call. There are 16 residues in the CDR3. V gave up 0 bases and J gave up 2 bases, with 14 bases separating them. Germline CDR1 DFQATT, CDR2 SNEGSKA (reference sequence). Written as DNA, the CDR3 is TGCAGTGCTAGAGATAGCGTAAATGCGGCTGGAAACACCATATATTTT. Its translation is CSARDSVNAAGNTIYF.

The J gene is TRBJ2-1, the V gene TRBV28; possibly TRBD2 for D (5 bases). This CDR3 region has 14 residues. Trimming stripped 7 bases from V and 6 bases from J, with 16 bases between. From germline, CDR1 is MDHEN and CDR2 SYDVKM. Here the CDR3 reads CASNEGGLSNEQFF. The CDR3 DNA sequence: TGTGCCAGCAACGAAGGAGGATTATCCAATGAGCAGTTCTTC.

The rearrangement joins TRBV20-1 to TRBJ1-2; D is unclear. Germline V gene lookup returns CDR1 DFQATT and CDR2 SNEGSKA (reference sequence). The CDR3 contains 13 residues. V lost 2 bases and J lost 1, with 8 bases in between. The CDR3 DNA follows: TGCAGTGCTAGACCATCCGGTAACTATGGCTACACCTTC. The encoded protein is CSARPSGNYGYTF.

Comments on this clonotype: Germline and junction disagree at one end, which may indicate a read error. The chain is built from TRBV18 and TRBJ2-3; 8 bases agree with TRBD2. The CDR3 length is 16 residues. Germline CDR1 and CDR2: KGHSH and LQKENI. The CDR3 coding sequence is TGTGCCAGCCCACCACAAAGCGGGAGAGGGGCAGATACGCAGTATTTT. Protein: CASPPQSGRGADTQYF.

This clonotype has ten or more counts. The chain recombines TRBV27 with TRBJ2-1; 15 bases match TRBD2. The germline CDR1 and CDR2 sequences are MNHEY and SMNVEV (reference sequence). After removal of 6 bases from V and 1 base from J, the junction contained 4 bases not matched to a gene. The CDR3 length is 17 residues. CDR3 sequence: CASSKGLAGGSYNEQFF. DNA of the CDR3: TGTGCCAGCAGCAAAGGACTAGCGGGAGGGTCCTACAATGAGCAGTTCTTC.

J is TRBJ1-3 and V is TRBV4-2, with D unresolved. CDR3 size: 18 residues. Germline V CDR1 and CDR2: LGHNA, YNFKEQ. V dropped 1 base and J dropped 0 bases, with 16 bases sitting between them. The CDR3 nucleotides are TGTGCCAGCAGCCAAGGGACCGTCCCTCTCCTCTCTGGAAACACCATATATTTT. Residues: CASSQGTVPLLSGNTIYF.

The chain has TRBV24-1 and TRBJ2-1; TRBD2 matches at 8 bases. This CDR3 has 14 residues. Germline CDR1 and CDR2: KGHDR and SFDVKD. V was clipped by 7 bases and J by 0 bases; unmatched bases: 1. The CDR3 sequence: CATRSGSSYNEQFF. The CDR3, as DNA: TGTGCCACCAGGAGCGGGAGCTCCTACAATGAGCAGTTCTTC.

This clonotype was counted between two and nine times. V gene TRBV6-5 combines with J gene TRBJ2-1; no firm D call. CDR1 and CDR2 (germline): MNHEY, SVGAGI. This CDR3 is built from 16 residues. V was pared by 0 bases and J by 0 bases, with 9 bases between. CDR3 protein: CASSYSISISYNEQFF. The CDR3 bases are TGTGCCAGCAGTTACTCTATTTCGATCTCCTACAATGAGCAGTTCTTC.

The V call is TRBV5-1, the J call TRBJ2-7; 10 nucleotides match TRBD2. Looked up from germline, CDR1 is SGHRS and CDR2 is YFSETQ. The CDR3 contains 14 residues. V was clipped by 5 bases and J by 3 bases; unmatched bases: 5. CDR3 DNA sequence: TGCGCCAGCAGGAATCTAGCGGGAGTCTACGAGCAGTACTTC. Translated: CASRNLAGVYEQYF.

This rearrangement joins TRBV30 to TRBJ2-3; the D is unclear. V dropped 1 base and J dropped 5 bases, with 10 bases sitting between them. The CDR3 spans 13 residues. Germline V gene sequence: CDR1 GTSNPN, CDR2 SVGIG (reference sequence). CDR3 bases: TGTGCCTGGAGTGGGGGTCGGAGAGATACGCAGTATTTT. Translating gives CAWSGGRRDTQYF.

This clonotype was counted between two and nine times. V and J are TRBV7-2 and TRBJ2-4, with 7 bases identical to TRBD2. Germline V CDR1 and CDR2: SGHTA, FQGNSA. The CDR3 has 16 amino acids. The V and J ends lost 1 base and 3 bases, in that order; junction bases with no gene match: 6. The CDR3: CASSLVAGGVKNIQYF. As DNA, the CDR3 is TGTGCCAGCAGCTTAGTTGCTGGGGGGGTCAAAAACATTCAGTACTTC.

This clonotype occurred many times. The chain links TRBV24-1 to TRBJ2-6; perhaps TRBD1 as D (6 bases). The CDR3 runs 16 residues. Trimming left V 3 bases short and J 2 bases short, with 10 bases between. CDR1 is KGHDR, CDR2 SFDVKD, per germline. The CDR3 sequence is CATSDPQGTGANVLTF. Written as DNA, the CDR3 is TGTGCCACCAGTGATCCGCAGGGGACTGGGGCCAACGTCCTGACTTTC.

This clonotype has ten or more counts. The rearrangement joins TRBV28 to TRBJ2-7; D possibly matches TRBD1 or TRBD2 (5 bases each). The CDR3 is 13 residues long. Germline CDR1 and CDR2: MDHEN and SYDVKM. V lost 5 bases and J lost 2, with 10 bases in between. The CDR3 reads CASSRGVAYEQYF. The CDR3 region has the DNA TGTGCCAGCAGTCGAGGGGTGGCCTACGAGCAGTACTTC.

In its sample, this clonotype was seen a few times. This chain connects TRBV5-4 to TRBJ2-1; 12 nucleotides match TRBD2. CDR1 is SGHNT and CDR2 is YYREEE in the germline V gene (reference sequence). J gave up 6 bases and V 4 bases, and 11 bases lay outside the gene matches. The length of the CDR3 is 17 residues. The CDR3 bases are TGTGCCAGCAGCCCCAAGGTCGGACTAGCGGGGCTCAATGAGCAGTTCTTC. Encoded protein: CASSPKVGLAGLNEQFF.

DNA of the CDR3: TGTGCCAGCAGCATCCGGACAGGGGCCTCCTACGAGCAGTACTTC. The encoded protein is CASSIRTGASYEQYF. The chain carries TRBV9 and TRBJ2-7; 9 bases agree with TRBD1. Germline assignment: CDR1 SGDLS and CDR2 YYNGEE. Trimming took 4 bases from V and 0 from J; bases not matched to a gene: 5. The CDR3 extends over 15 amino acids.

This clonotype was seen only a few times. V usage is TRBV6-5 and J usage is TRBJ1-3, with D possibly TRBD1 on 6 matching bases. Germline CDR1 MNHEY, CDR2 SVGAGI. Between the trimmed V and J ends, which lost 4 bases and 0 bases, there was a span of 10 bases. CDR3 size: 15 residues. The CDR3 is CASSSGQISGNTIYF. CDR3 nucleotide sequence: TGTGCCAGCAGTTCCGGACAGATCTCTGGAAACACCATATATTTT.

The chain joins TRBV5-4 to TRBJ2-2; TRBD1 agrees at 9 bases. Per germline, CDR1 SGHNT and CDR2 YYREEE (reference sequence). V shed 4 bases and J 0 bases; nucleotides not matched to a gene: 13. This CDR3 spans 19 amino acids. DNA of the CDR3: TGTGCCAGCAGCCATCGACAGGGGGGACGTCTCTCGAACACCGGGGAGCTGTTTTTT. Translation gives CASSHRQGGRLSNTGELFF.

Ten or more counts support this clonotype. The chain links TRBV7-9 to TRBJ2-1; D unresolved. Trimming removed 2 bases from V and 1 base from J, with 6 bases in between. The length of the CDR3 is 14 residues. Germline loops: CDR1 SEHNR, CDR2 FQNEAQ (reference sequence). As DNA, the CDR3 is TGTGCCAGCAGCTTAAGTCAGTCCTACAATGAGCAGTTCTTC. Its protein product is CASSLSQSYNEQFF.

The chain links TRBV27 to TRBJ2-2; 7 nucleotides line up with TRBD2. The CDR3 has 15 amino acids. V lost 2 bases to trimming and J lost 2 bases; unmatched junction nucleotides: 2. Germline V gene lookup returns CDR1 MNHEY and CDR2 SMNVEV (reference sequence). The DNA for the CDR3 is TGTGCCAGCAGTTTACTAGCGGACAACACCGGGGAGCTGTTTTTT. It yields the protein CASSLLADNTGELFF.